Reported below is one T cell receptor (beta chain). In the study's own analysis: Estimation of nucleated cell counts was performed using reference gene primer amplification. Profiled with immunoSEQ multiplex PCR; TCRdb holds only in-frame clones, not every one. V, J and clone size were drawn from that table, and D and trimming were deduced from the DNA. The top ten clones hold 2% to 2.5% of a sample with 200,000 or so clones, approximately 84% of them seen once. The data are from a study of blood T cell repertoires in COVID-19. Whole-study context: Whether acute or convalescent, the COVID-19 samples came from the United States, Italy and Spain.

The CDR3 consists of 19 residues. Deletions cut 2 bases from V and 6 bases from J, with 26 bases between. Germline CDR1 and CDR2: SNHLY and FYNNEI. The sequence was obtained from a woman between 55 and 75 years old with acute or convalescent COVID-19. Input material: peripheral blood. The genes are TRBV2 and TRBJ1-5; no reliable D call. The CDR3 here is CASSEWAFFGQEVGQPQHF. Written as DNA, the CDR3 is TGTGCCAGCAGTGAATGGGCCTTTTTCGGGCAGGAGGTCGGTCAGCCCCAGCATTTT.